These 20 T cell receptor beta chains share one sample of origin, sequenced in a study of T cell repertoires in cytomegalovirus infection. TCRdb reprocessed the reads with MiXCR, giving one entry per CDR3 protein. The sample has more than 500,000 distinct CDR3 sequences, 15% to 20% seen once. Input material: CD8+ T cells from PBMCs. These receptors were taken from a human donor in good health (CMV status not recorded). Some clones in this sample may be carry-over from other donors' samples.

This clonotype was recorded at least ten times. The chain links TRBV19 to TRBJ2-3, with D perhaps matching TRBD2 (5 bases). The germline CDR1 and CDR2 sequences are LNHDA and SQIVND (reference sequence). V lost 8 bases, J lost 4 bases, and 19 bases lay in between. This CDR3 is 15 amino acids long. For the CDR3, the DNA is TGTGCCAGTGGACCGTCAGGAGGCAGCCCAGATACGCAGTATTTT. This sequence encodes CASGPSGGSPDTQYF.

V usage is TRBV20-1 and J usage is TRBJ2-6, with 9 bases aligning to TRBD1. The trim removed 4 bases at V and 1 base at J, leaving 5 bases unmatched. The CDR3 extends over 16 amino acids. CDR1 is DFQATT, CDR2 SNEGSKA, per germline (reference sequence). The CDR3 is CSATDRGVSGANVLTF. In nucleotides, the CDR3 is TGCAGTGCTACTGACAGGGGGGTTTCTGGGGCCAACGTCCTGACTTTC.

This clonotype is categorized as medium-sized. The V gene is TRBV7-3, the J gene TRBJ2-1, with 7 bases fitting TRBD1. The CDR3 covers 15 residues. Per the germline V gene, CDR1 is SGHTA and CDR2 is FQGTGA. Trimming took 1 base from V and 2 from J; bases not matched to a gene: 2. The CDR3 loop is CASSLRQGTYNEQFF. The CDR3, as DNA: TGTGCCAGCAGCTTAAGACAGGGAACCTACAATGAGCAGTTCTTC.

This clonotype turned up a few times. The rearrangement links TRBV4-1 to TRBJ2-3, with D perhaps matching TRBD1 (5 bases). The CDR3 spans 16 residues. V lost 4 bases, J lost 2 bases, and 16 bases lay in between. In germline, CDR1 is MGHRA, CDR2 YSYEKL. The CDR3, as DNA: TGCGCCAGCAGCCCTAAAGCGCCCAGGGCCACAGATACGCAGTATTTT. This encodes CASSPKAPRATDTQYF.

This clonotype turned up a few times. The V gene is TRBV20-1, the J gene TRBJ2-7; a possible D gene is TRBD2 (5 bases). The germline CDR1 and CDR2 sequences are DFQATT and SNEGSKA (reference sequence). The CDR3 length is 14 residues. Trimming stripped 5 bases from V and 1 base from J, with 15 bases between. The DNA for the CDR3 is TGCAGTGCTCACCTCCTCAGCGGATCCTACGAGCAGTACTTC. As protein: CSAHLLSGSYEQYF.

The chain links TRBV6-5 to TRBJ2-7, with no clear D. The CDR3 extends over 14 amino acids. Germline-derived CDR1 and CDR2 are MNHEY and SVGAGI. The ends were cut back, 2 bases at V and 2 bases at J, with 10 bases in the middle. CDR3 DNA: TGTGCCAGCAGTTACAGCATTAACCCCTACGAGCAGTACTTC. Translation: CASSYSINPYEQYF.

The rearrangement links TRBV27 to TRBJ2-7; D may be TRBD1 or TRBD2 (6 bases each). V lost 2 bases, J lost 3 bases, and 11 bases lay in between. There are 14 residues in the CDR3. CDR1 and CDR2 from the germline V gene are MNHEY and SMNVEV (reference sequence). Here the CDR3 DNA reads TGTGCCAGCAGTTTACGGGGGACAAACTACGAGCAGTACTTC. It is translated as CASSLRGTNYEQYF.

The table lists this clonotype with a few counts. This rearrangement joins TRBV28 to TRBJ1-5; unclear D gene. V lost 4 bases and J 4 bases, leaving 11 bases between the germline ends. Per germline, CDR1 MDHEN and CDR2 SYDVKM. This CDR3 spans 14 amino acids. CDR3 region: CASSSLRGNQPQHF. The DNA for the CDR3 is TGTGCCAGCAGTTCCCTGCGTGGGAATCAGCCCCAGCATTTT.

This clonotype has ten or more counts. The chain recombines TRBV7-2 with TRBJ1-4; 7 positions match TRBD1. The germline CDR1 and CDR2 sequences are SGHTA and FQGNSA. V trimming: 5 bases; J trimming: 4 bases; junction bases outside the gene matches: 10. This CDR3 is built from 16 residues. CDR3 in amino acids: CASSLGTGAFNEKLFF. As DNA, the CDR3 is TGTGCCAGCAGCCTCGGTACAGGGGCCTTTAATGAAAAACTGTTTTTT.

The chain recombines TRBV4-1 with TRBJ1-5, with TRBD1 as a possible D gene (5 bases). This CDR3 has 15 residues. With 9 bases removed from V and 0 bases from J, the gap between germline ends came to 15 bases. Germline V gives CDR1 MGHRA, CDR2 YSYEKL. The CDR3 DNA follows: TGCGCCAGGAGAGGGAGGGGTAATAGCAATCAGCCCCAGCATTTT. It codes for CARRGRGNSNQPQHF.

The sample holds many counts of this clonotype. The rearrangement uses TRBV6-1 and TRBJ1-5, with TRBD1 as a possible D gene (5 bases). The CDR3 is 15 amino acids. The V gene's germline CDR1 is MNHNS and CDR2 SASEGT. V was shortened by 6 bases and J by 6 bases, with 18 bases between the two germline ends. The CDR3 DNA reads as TGTGCCAGCAGGATTTTGGACATTGACAGTCAGCCCCAGCATTTT. As protein: CASRILDIDSQPQHF.

With respect to this clonotype: Just one base apart from a much larger clone, this may be a read error. The CDR3 does not close with the conserved phenylalanine or tryptophan, likely indicating a read error. This chain joins TRBV7-6 and TRBJ2-1; 10 nucleotides line up with TRBD2. V dropped 4 bases and J dropped 1; count of bases not matched to a gene: 10. The CDR3 is 18 amino acids. Germline V lookup: CDR1 SGHVS, CDR2 FNYEAQ. CDR3 sequence: CASSSLAGQRVSYNEQFL. CDR3 nucleotide sequence: TGTGCCAGCAGCTCACTAGCGGGACAACGAGTATCCTACAATGAGCAGTTCTTA.

The V gene is TRBV5-8, the J gene TRBJ1-4, with D tentatively TRBD1 (6 bases). The CDR3 totals 18 residues. The germline V gene encodes CDR1 SGHTS and CDR2 YDEGEE. The V gene lost 4 bases and the J gene lost 4 bases, with 23 bases spanning the gap. This CDR3 is CASSPGQRNLGSNEKLFF. The CDR3 region has the DNA TGTGCCAGCAGCCCTGGACAGCGGAACCTAGGGAGTAATGAAAAACTGTTTTTT.

This clonotype has at least ten counts. The V gene is TRBV7-6, the J gene TRBJ2-7; D is uncertain. Germline V gives CDR1 SGHVS, CDR2 FNYEAQ. The CDR3 is made up of 15 amino acids. The V and J ends lost 5 bases and 1 base respectively, with 15 bases between them. CDR3 nucleotide sequence: TGTGCCAGCAGCGCAGTGGCGGAGACTTCCTACGAGCAGTACTTC. This encodes CASSAVAETSYEQYF.

This clonotype was picked up a small number of times. The chain recombines TRBV28 with TRBJ2-2, with D maybe TRBD2 (6 bases). The germline V gene has CDR1 MDHEN and CDR2 SYDVKM. The CDR3 extends over 15 amino acids. The V and J ends lost 3 bases and 3 bases respectively, with 11 bases between them. CDR3 nucleotides: TGTGCCAGCAGTTTTAGGAGGGAGGACACCGGGGAGCTGTTTTTT. Protein product: CASSFRREDTGELFF. Using reference TRBV28 and TRBJ2-2 for the parts outside the CDR3, the full variable domain is DVKVTQSSRYLVKRTGEKVFLECVQDMDHENMFWYRQDPGLGLRLIYFSYDVKMKEKGDIPEGYSVSREKKERFSLILESASTNQTSMYLCASSFRREDTGELFFGEGSRLTVL.

This chain connects TRBV3-1 to TRBJ1-1; D unresolved. Germline loops: CDR1 LGHDT, CDR2 YNNKEL (reference sequence). The V end was cut by 3 bases, the J end by 1 base, with 24 bases between. This CDR3 contains 19 residues. The CDR3 region has the DNA TGTGCCAGCAGCCACCTCATCCGGGCCACCACCCGGACGAACACTGAAGCTTTCTTT. This gives the protein CASSHLIRATTRTNTEAFF.

This clonotype showed up just a few times. The DNA for the CDR3 is TGTGCCAGCAGGAAGGACAGGGAACAAGATTCACCCCTCCACTTT. Translating it yields CASRKDREQDSPLHF. The chain links TRBV2 to TRBJ1-6, with 8 positions matching TRBD1. Trimming cost V 6 bases and J 8 bases; bases outside gene matches: 9. The germline V gene has CDR1 SNHLY and CDR2 FYNNEI. This CDR3 region has 15 residues. Based on the CDR3 plus reference TRBV2 and TRBJ1-6, the full variable domain is EPEVTQTPSHQVTQMGQEVILRCVPISNHLYFYWYRQILGQKVEFLVSFYNNEISEKSEIFDDQFSVERPDGSNFTLKIRSTKLEDSAMYFCASRKDREQDSPLHFGNGTRLTVT.

The chain is built from TRBV6-6 and TRBJ1-1, with D tentatively TRBD1 (5 bases). This CDR3 has 13 residues. V lost 6 bases to trimming and J lost 5 bases, with 13 bases between them. CDR1 MNHNY and CDR2 SVGAGI come from the germline V gene (reference sequence). The CDR3 region is CASRLQGITEAFF. CDR3 in DNA: TGTGCCAGCAGACTCCAGGGTATAACTGAAGCTTTCTTT.

At least ten counts were recorded for this clonotype. A read error may account for a junction end that differs from germline. J is TRBJ2-1 and V is TRBV7-8; no clear D. The CDR3 runs to 12 residues. Germline V gene sequence: CDR1 SGHVS, CDR2 FQNEAQ. CDR3 DNA sequence: TGTGCCAGCAGCGGCTCCTACAGTGAGCAGTTCTTC. It encodes CASSGSYSEQFF. The variable domain in full, with the rest retrieved from reference TRBV7-8 and TRBJ2-1, is GAGVSQSPRYKVAKRGQDVALRCDPISGHVSLFWYQQALGQGPEFLTYFQNEAQLDKSGLPSDRFFAERPEGSVSTLKIQRTQQEDSAVYLCASSGSYSEQFFGPGTRLTVL.

This clonotype was counted ten times or more. The chain employs TRBV2 and TRBJ2-7, with D perhaps TRBD2 (6 bases). Germline V lookup: CDR1 SNHLY, CDR2 FYNNEI. The CDR3 spans 15 residues. The V end lost 6 bases, the J end lost 0 bases, and 15 bases lay between the germline ends. CDR3 protein: CASSPSGLFSYEQYF. CDR3 in DNA: TGTGCCAGCAGCCCCTCGGGACTGTTCTCCTACGAGCAGTACTTC.